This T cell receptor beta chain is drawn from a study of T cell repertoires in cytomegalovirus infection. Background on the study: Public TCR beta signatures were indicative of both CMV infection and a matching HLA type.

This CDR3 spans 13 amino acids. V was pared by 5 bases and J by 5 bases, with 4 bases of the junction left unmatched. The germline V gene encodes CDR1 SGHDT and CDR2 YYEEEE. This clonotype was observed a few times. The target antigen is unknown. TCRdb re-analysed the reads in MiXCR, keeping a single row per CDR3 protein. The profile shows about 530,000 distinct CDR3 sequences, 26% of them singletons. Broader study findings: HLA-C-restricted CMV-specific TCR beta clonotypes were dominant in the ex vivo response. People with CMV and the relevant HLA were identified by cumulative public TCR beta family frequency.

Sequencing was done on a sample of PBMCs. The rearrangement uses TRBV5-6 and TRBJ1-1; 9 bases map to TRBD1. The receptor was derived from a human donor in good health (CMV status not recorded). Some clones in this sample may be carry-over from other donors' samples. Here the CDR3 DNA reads TGTGCCAGCAGTGGGACAGGGAGAACTGAAGCTTTCTTT. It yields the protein CASSGTGRTEAFF.